This passage covers 23 T cell receptor beta chains from one sample sequenced in a study of shared clonotypes between healthy human individuals. Naive CD8 isolation took CD45RO-negative cells positively selected for CCR7 and excluded terminally differentiated effector memory CD45RA+ cells. Sequenced by immunoSEQ multiplex PCR; TCRdb stores in-frame clones only, minus some. This table has more than 2 million clones, about 95% appearing once. Sequenced material: naive CD8+ T cells sorted from blood. Receptor source: a young man in good health.

V is TRBV11-2 and J is TRBJ1-2; maybe TRBD1 (5 bases). Germline lookup yields CDR1 SGHAT and CDR2 FQNNGV. This CDR3 spans 16 amino acids. V was shortened by 0 bases and J by 3 bases, with 14 bases between the two germline ends. The CDR3 loop is CASSLDVRGWDYGYTF. The CDR3 coding sequence is TGTGCCAGCAGCTTAGATGTCCGGGGCTGGGACTATGGCTACACCTTC. Together with reference TRBV11-2 and TRBJ1-2, the CDR3 gives the full variable domain: EAGVAQSPRYKIIEKRQSVAFWCNPISGHATLYWYQQILGQGPKLLIQFQNNGVVDDSQLPKDRFSAERLKGVDSTLKIQPAKLEDSAVYLCASSLDVRGWDYGYTFGSGTRLTVV.

This chain uses TRBV19 with TRBJ1-1, with D hard to call. V was trimmed by 6 bases and J by 0 bases, leaving 11 bases between them. The length of the CDR3 is 14 residues. Germline lookup yields CDR1 LNHDA and CDR2 SQIVND (reference sequence). CDR3 DNA sequence: TGTGCCAGTAGCGAGTCGGGGATGAACACTGAAGCTTTCTTT. It is translated as CASSESGMNTEAFF.

Written as DNA, the CDR3 is TGTGCCAGCAGTGAATTCTCGATAGCGAGTACCTACAATGAGCAGTTCTTC. Amino acid sequence: CASSEFSIASTYNEQFF. V usage is TRBV2 and J usage is TRBJ2-1; TRBD2 is a possible D gene (5 bases). Trimming shortened V by 2 bases and J by 2 bases, and 16 bases separated the two germline ends. The germline gives CDR1 SNHLY, CDR2 FYNNEI. CDR3 length: 17 residues.

The chain is built from TRBV11-2 and TRBJ1-2; D is undetermined. Germline-derived CDR1 and CDR2 are SGHAT and FQNNGV. This CDR3 comprises 12 residues. The V gene lost 2 bases and the J gene lost 7 bases, with 8 bases spanning the gap. The CDR3 sequence is CASSLPVSGYTF. DNA for the CDR3: TGTGCCAGCAGCTTACCCGTCTCTGGCTACACCTTC.

The chain uses TRBV2 and TRBJ2-5; tentatively, D is TRBD1 or TRBD2 (6 bases each). The germline gives CDR1 SNHLY, CDR2 FYNNEI. The CDR3 has 13 amino acids. V was cut by 7 bases and J by 3 bases, with 12 bases left in between. In DNA, the CDR3 is TGTGCCAGCAACAAGGGGGAGGAAGAGACCCAGTACTTC. Protein product: CASNKGEEETQYF.

The CDR3 reads CASCGQVYNEQFF. The CDR3 DNA reads as TGTGCCAGCTGTGGACAGGTATACAATGAGCAGTTCTTC. V is TRBV2 and J is TRBJ2-1, with 7 bases lining up with TRBD1. Germline trimming cut 8 bases from V and 4 bases from J; bases unmatched to any gene: 5. Germline CDR1 and CDR2: SNHLY and FYNNEI. The CDR3 contains 13 residues.

The count of this clone is one. CDR3 coding DNA: TGTGCCAGCAGTTTACTAGGGCCCCGGAACAATCAGCCCCAGCATTTT. As protein: CASSLLGPRNNQPQHF. The chain has TRBV27 and TRBJ1-5; D not certain. CDR3 size: 16 residues. V lost 2 bases to trimming and J lost 3 bases, with 14 bases between them. The germline V gene has CDR1 MNHEY and CDR2 SMNVEV (reference sequence).

The rearrangement links TRBV27 to TRBJ2-1, with a weak D call TRBD2 (5 bases). Germline values: CDR1 MNHEY, CDR2 SMNVEV (reference sequence). Trimming cost V 5 bases and J 3 bases, with 17 bases left between them. The CDR3 totals 16 residues. The CDR3 DNA reads as TGTGCCAGCAGTCCGCCGGACTTGGGAAACTACAATGAGCAGTTCTTC. Translation: CASSPPDLGNYNEQFF.

The chain joins TRBV5-6 to TRBJ1-6; no reliable D call. Germline V CDR1 and CDR2: SGHDT, YYEEEE. The ends were cut back, 4 bases at V and 5 bases at J, with 10 bases in the middle. This CDR3 spans 14 amino acids. Here the CDR3 DNA reads TGTGCCAGCAGCACGGATCAAAATAATTCACCCCTCCACTTT. Translation: CASSTDQNNSPLHF.

Details on this clone: In the same sample, other DNA sequences code for this CDR3. The chain combines TRBV30 with TRBJ2-7, with D perhaps matching TRBD1 (5 bases). The germline gives CDR1 GTSNPN, CDR2 SVGIG (reference sequence). The CDR3 covers 13 residues. V was shortened by 3 bases and J by 3 bases, with 12 bases between the two germline ends. The CDR3 sequence is CAWSLQGSYEQYF. The DNA of the CDR3 is TGTGCCTGGAGCCTCCAGGGCAGCTACGAGCAGTACTTC.

The chain employs TRBV19 and TRBJ2-5; D unclear. Trimming pared 2 bases from V and 2 bases from J, leaving 9 bases between. Germline loops: CDR1 LNHDA, CDR2 SQIVND (reference sequence). CDR3 length: 14 residues. The CDR3: CASSISHGQETQYF. In nucleotides, the CDR3 is TGTGCCAGTAGTATAAGTCACGGGCAAGAGACCCAGTACTTC.

The rearrangement joins TRBV5-8 to TRBJ2-7; D call uncertain. Germline values: CDR1 SGHTS, CDR2 YDEGEE. CDR3 length equals 14 residues. V was shortened by 0 bases and J by 4 bases, with 11 bases between the two germline ends. The CDR3 sequence: CASSLGPSRYEQYF. Here the CDR3 DNA reads TGTGCCAGCAGCTTGGGCCCCTCCAGGTACGAGCAGTACTTC.

The chain recombines TRBV5-1 with TRBJ1-6, with 8 bases that match TRBD1. V dropped 4 bases and J dropped 4; count of bases not matched to a gene: 10. The germline gives CDR1 SGHRS, CDR2 YFSETQ. The CDR3 contains 17 residues. In DNA, the CDR3 is TGCGCCAGCAGCCCCACCCAGGGGGCCCCGTATAATTCACCCCTCCACTTT. It specifies CASSPTQGAPYNSPLHF.

The chain has TRBV30 and TRBJ1-5, with D perhaps TRBD1 (5 bases). The CDR3 loop spans 16 amino acids. Germline assignment: CDR1 GTSNPN and CDR2 SVGIG (reference sequence). With 5 bases removed from V and 5 bases from J, the gap between germline ends came to 22 bases. The CDR3 DNA follows: TGTGCCTGGCCCGTCCGGGGGAACAATCGGGATCAGCCCCAGCATTTT. Translation gives CAWPVRGNNRDQPQHF.

The V call is TRBV11-2, the J call TRBJ2-7, with D perhaps TRBD2 (6 bases). The CDR3 is made up of 15 amino acids. Germline V gives CDR1 SGHAT, CDR2 FQNNGV. Trimming cost V 5 bases and J 5 bases, with 19 bases left between them. CDR3 in DNA: TGTGCCAGCAGCCTAGCCCGGGGGTTACGGGACGAGCAGTACTTC. Amino acid sequence: CASSLARGLRDEQYF.

The V gene is TRBV28, the J gene TRBJ1-2; 11 bases map to TRBD1. In germline, CDR1 is MDHEN, CDR2 SYDVKM. V lost 4 bases, J lost 5 bases, and 9 bases stayed unmatched. The CDR3 has 16 amino acids. CDR3: CASSSPGQGAVYGYTF. The CDR3 DNA reads TGTGCCAGCAGTTCCCCAGGACAGGGGGCGGTTTATGGCTACACCTTC.

The rearrangement joins TRBV9 to TRBJ2-1; D possibly corresponds to TRBD2 (5 bases). With 3 bases removed from V and 0 bases from J, the gap between germline ends came to 16 bases. Germline V lookup: CDR1 SGDLS, CDR2 YYNGEE. The CDR3 sequence is 17 residues long. The chain's CDR3 is CASSGASGISSYNEQFF. As DNA, the CDR3 is TGTGCCAGCAGCGGAGCCTCCGGGATTAGCTCCTACAATGAGCAGTTCTTC. The full variable domain, with the rest looked up from reference TRBV9 and TRBJ2-1, is DSGVTQTPKHLITATGQRVTLRCSPRSGDLSVYWYQQSLDQGLQFLIQYYNGEERAKGNILERFSAQQFPDLHSELNLSSLELGDSALYFCASSGASGISSYNEQFFGPGTRLTVL.

The chain is built from TRBV4-1 and TRBJ2-7; D call uncertain. Trimming cost V 6 bases and J 3 bases, with 21 bases left between them. This CDR3 has 16 residues. Per germline, CDR1 MGHRA and CDR2 YSYEKL. The CDR3 nucleotides read TGCGCCAGCAGTCACGACTTGGAGTCTCGCCTCTACGAGCAGTACTTC. This sequence encodes CASSHDLESRLYEQYF.

The CDR3 DNA is TGCGCCAGCAGACGACGGCCGATGGGGTACCAAGAGACCCAGTACTTC. This encodes CASRRRPMGYQETQYF. The V call is TRBV23-1, the J call TRBJ2-5; D ambiguous. TRBV23-1 is an open reading frame, and its role is uncertain. The CDR3 spans 16 residues. Trimming cost V 6 bases and J 0 bases, with 17 bases left between them.

The rearrangement links TRBV5-1 to TRBJ2-3, with D possibly being TRBD1 (6 bases). Trimming took off 2 bases at V and 2 bases at J, with 18 bases between the two ends. The V gene's germline CDR1 is SGHRS and CDR2 YFSETQ. CDR3 size: 17 residues. This CDR3 reads CASSFRDTGIATDTQYF. CDR3 DNA sequence: TGCGCCAGCAGCTTCCGGGACACCGGGATAGCCACAGATACGCAGTATTTT.

A remark on this clone: Other DNA sequences in the sample encode the same CDR3. This chain connects TRBV9 to TRBJ2-7, with D possibly matching TRBD1 (5 bases). V lost 0 bases and J 5 bases, leaving 9 bases between the germline ends. CDR1 SGDLS and CDR2 YYNGEE come from the germline V gene. The CDR3 contains 13 residues. In DNA, the CDR3 is TGTGCCAGCAGCGTAGGAAGGGGCGACGAGCAGTACTTC. Its translation: CASSVGRGDEQYF.

The V call is TRBV18, the J call TRBJ2-7; 10 bases align to TRBD2. Germline values: CDR1 KGHSH, CDR2 LQKENI. The junction had 10 bases not matched to a gene; V was cut back by 3 bases and J by 2 bases. The CDR3 has 17 residues. CDR3 region: CASSPGLADLRAYEQYF. The CDR3 region has the DNA TGTGCCAGCTCACCTGGACTAGCGGACCTAAGGGCCTACGAGCAGTACTTC.

The chain couples TRBV18 to TRBJ1-1, with a possible D match to TRBD1 (6 bases). The ends were cut back, 6 bases at V and 0 bases at J, with 17 bases in the middle. CDR3 length: 16 amino acids. CDR1 and CDR2 (germline): KGHSH, LQKENI. CDR3 nucleotides: TGTGCCAGCTCCCCTCAGGGGACACGGATGAACACTGAAGCTTTCTTT. It codes for CASSPQGTRMNTEAFF.